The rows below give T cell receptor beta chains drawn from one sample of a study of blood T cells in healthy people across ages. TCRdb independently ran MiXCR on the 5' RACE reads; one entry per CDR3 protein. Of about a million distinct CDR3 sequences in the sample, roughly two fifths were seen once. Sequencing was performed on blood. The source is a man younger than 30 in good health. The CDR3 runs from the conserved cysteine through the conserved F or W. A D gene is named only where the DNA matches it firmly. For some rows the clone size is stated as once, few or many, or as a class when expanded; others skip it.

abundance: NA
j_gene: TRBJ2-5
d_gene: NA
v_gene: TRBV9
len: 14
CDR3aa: CASSVATAEGTQYF
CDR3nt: TGTGCCAGCAGCGTAGCTACAGCAGAGGGGACCCAGTACTTC

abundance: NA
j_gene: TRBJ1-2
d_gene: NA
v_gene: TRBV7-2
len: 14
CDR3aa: CASSLARPIYGYTF
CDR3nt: TGTGCCAGCAGCTTAGCGCGGCCGATCTATGGCTACACCTTC

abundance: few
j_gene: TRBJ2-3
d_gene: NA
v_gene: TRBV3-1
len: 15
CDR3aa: CASSRGQMNTDTQYF
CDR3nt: TGTGCCAGCAGCCGAGGACAAATGAACACAGATACGCAGTATTTT

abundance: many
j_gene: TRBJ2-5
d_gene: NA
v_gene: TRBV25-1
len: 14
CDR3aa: CASSEYTVQETQYF
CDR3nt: TGTGCCAGCAGTGAATATACGGTCCAAGAGACCCAGTACTTC

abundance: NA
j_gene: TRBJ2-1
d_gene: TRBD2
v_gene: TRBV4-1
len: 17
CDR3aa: CASSQGLAESSYNEQFF
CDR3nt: TGCGCCAGCAGCCAAGGACTAGCGGAAAGCTCCTACAATGAGCAGTTCTTC

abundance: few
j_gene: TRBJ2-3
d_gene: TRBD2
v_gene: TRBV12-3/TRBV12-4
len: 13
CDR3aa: CASGLAGADTQYF
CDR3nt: TGTGCCAGCGGCCTAGCGGGGGCAGATACGCAGTATTTT

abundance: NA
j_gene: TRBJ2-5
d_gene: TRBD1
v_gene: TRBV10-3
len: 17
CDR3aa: CAISEIEGRGRMETQYF
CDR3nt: TGTGCCATCAGTGAGATCGAGGGCAGGGGGCGCATGGAGACCCAGTACTTC

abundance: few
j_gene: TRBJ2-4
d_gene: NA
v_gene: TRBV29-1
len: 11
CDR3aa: CSVQAKNIQYF
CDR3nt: TGCAGCGTTCAGGCCAAAAACATTCAGTACTTC

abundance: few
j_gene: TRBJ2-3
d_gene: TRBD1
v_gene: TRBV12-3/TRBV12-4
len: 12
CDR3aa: CATRQGSDTQYF
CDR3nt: TGTGCCACGAGACAGGGATCAGATACGCAGTATTTT

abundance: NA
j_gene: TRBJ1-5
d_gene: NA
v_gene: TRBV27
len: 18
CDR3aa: CASSPGLRTFYSNQPQHF
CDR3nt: TGTGCCAGCAGCCCGGGCCTTCGAACCTTTTATAGCAATCAGCCCCAGCATTTT

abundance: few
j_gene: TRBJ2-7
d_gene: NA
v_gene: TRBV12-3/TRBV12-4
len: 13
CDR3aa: CASSIRNSYEQYF
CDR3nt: TGTGCCAGCAGTATCAGGAATTCCTACGAGCAGTACTTC

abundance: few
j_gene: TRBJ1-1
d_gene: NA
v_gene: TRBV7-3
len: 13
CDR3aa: CASSFVLATEAFF
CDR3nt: TGTGCCAGCAGCTTTGTTTTAGCCACTGAAGCTTTCTTT

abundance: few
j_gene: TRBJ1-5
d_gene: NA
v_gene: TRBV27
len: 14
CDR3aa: CASSAHVGEQPQHF
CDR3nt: TGTGCCAGCAGCGCCCATGTGGGCGAACAGCCCCAGCATTTT

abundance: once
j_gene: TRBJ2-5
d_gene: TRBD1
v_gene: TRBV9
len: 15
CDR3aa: CASSVDGRGQETQYF
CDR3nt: TGTGCCAGCAGCGTGGATGGCAGGGGGCAAGAGACCCAGTACTTC

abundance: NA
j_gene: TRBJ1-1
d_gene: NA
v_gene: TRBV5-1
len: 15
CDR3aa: CASSLEPEMNTEAFF
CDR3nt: TGCGCCAGCAGCTTGGAGCCGGAAATGAACACTGAAGCTTTCTTT

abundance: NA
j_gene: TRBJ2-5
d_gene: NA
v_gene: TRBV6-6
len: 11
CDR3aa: CASSLPQTQYF
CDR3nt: TGTGCCAGCAGTTTGCCTCAGACCCAGTACTTC

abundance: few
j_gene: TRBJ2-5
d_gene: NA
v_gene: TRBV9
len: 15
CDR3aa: CASSVESAVGSRQYF
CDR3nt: TGTGCCAGCAGCGTAGAGTCAGCGGTAGGGTCGAGGCAGTACTTC

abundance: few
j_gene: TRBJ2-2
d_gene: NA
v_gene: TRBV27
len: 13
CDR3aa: CASKDHPAGELFF
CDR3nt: TGTGCCAGCAAAGATCACCCAGCCGGGGAGCTGTTTTTT

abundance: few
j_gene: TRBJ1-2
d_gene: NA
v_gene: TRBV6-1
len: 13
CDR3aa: CASSEDANYGYTF
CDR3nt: TGTGCCAGCAGTGAAGACGCTAACTATGGCTACACCTTC

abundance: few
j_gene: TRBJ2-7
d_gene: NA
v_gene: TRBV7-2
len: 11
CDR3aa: CASSSHWGLYF
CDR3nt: TGTGCCAGCAGCTCACATTGGGGCCTGTACTTC

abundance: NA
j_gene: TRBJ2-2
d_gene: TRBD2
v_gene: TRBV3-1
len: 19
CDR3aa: CASSHPRLAGTVNTGELFF
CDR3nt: TGTGCCAGCAGCCACCCACGACTAGCGGGGACTGTAAACACCGGGGAGCTGTTTTTT

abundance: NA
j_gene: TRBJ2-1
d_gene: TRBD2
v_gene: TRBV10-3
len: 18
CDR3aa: CAISWSGGAGSSYNEQFF
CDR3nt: TGTGCCATCTCGTGGAGCGGGGGGGCCGGCAGCTCCTACAATGAGCAGTTCTTC

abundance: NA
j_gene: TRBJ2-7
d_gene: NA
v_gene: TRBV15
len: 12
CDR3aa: CATSRVFYEQYF
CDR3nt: TGTGCCACCAGCAGAGTTTTTTACGAGCAGTACTTC

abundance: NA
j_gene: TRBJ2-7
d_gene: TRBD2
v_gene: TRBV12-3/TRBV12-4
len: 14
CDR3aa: CASSVTMGGGEQYF
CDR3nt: TGTGCCAGCAGTGTTACTATGGGCGGGGGCGAGCAGTACTTC

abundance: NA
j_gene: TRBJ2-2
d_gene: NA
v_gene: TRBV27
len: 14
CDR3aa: CASSPGINTGELFF
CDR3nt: TGTGCCAGCAGTCCCGGGATCAACACCGGGGAGCTGTTTTTT

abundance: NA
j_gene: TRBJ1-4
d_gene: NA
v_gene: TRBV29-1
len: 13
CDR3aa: CSVEDPLGKQLFF
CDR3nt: TGCAGCGTTGAAGATCCCCTTGGGAAGCAACTGTTTTTT

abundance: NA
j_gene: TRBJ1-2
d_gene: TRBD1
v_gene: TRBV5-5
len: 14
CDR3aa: CANSPGQGAYGYTF
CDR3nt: TGTGCCAACAGCCCGGGACAGGGGGCCTATGGCTACACCTTC

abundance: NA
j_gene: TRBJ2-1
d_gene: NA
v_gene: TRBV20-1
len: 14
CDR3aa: CSAPRVFDYNEQFF
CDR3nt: TGCAGTGCCCCCCGGGTATTTGACTACAATGAGCAGTTCTTC

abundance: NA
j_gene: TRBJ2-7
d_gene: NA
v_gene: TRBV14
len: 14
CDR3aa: CASSQGSYLDEQYF
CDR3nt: TGTGCCAGCAGCCAAGGTTCGTATTTGGACGAGCAGTACTTC

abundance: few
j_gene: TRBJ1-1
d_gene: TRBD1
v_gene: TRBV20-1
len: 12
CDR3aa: CSAQGTGSQAFF
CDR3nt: TGCAGTGCCCAAGGGACAGGGTCACAAGCTTTCTTT

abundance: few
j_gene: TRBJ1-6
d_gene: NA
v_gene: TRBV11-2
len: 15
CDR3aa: CASSAADRYYSPLHF
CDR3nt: TGTGCCAGCAGCGCTGCTGATAGGTATTATTCACCCCTCCACTTT

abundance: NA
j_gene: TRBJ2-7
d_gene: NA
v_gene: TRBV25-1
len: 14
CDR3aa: CASSKGLLGLEQYF
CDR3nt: TGTGCCAGCAGTAAGGGACTCCTAGGCCTCGAGCAGTACTTC

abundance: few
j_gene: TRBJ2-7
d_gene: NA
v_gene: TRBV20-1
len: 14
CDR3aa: CSARDYEGNYEQYF
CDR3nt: TGCAGTGCTAGAGATTACGAGGGAAATTACGAGCAGTACTTC

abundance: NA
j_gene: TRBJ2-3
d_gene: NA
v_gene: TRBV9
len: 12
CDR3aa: CASGSHTDTQYF
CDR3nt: TGTGCCAGTGGTTCGCACACAGATACGCAGTATTTT

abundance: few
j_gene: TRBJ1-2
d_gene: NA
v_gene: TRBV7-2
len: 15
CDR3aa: CASSLGSVTNYGYTF
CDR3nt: TGTGCCAGCAGCTTAGGATCAGTTACTAACTATGGCTACACCTTC

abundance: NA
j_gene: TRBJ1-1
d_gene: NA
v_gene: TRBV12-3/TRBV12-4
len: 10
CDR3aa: CASRGGEAFF
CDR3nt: TGTGCCAGCAGGGGTGGTGAAGCTTTCTTT

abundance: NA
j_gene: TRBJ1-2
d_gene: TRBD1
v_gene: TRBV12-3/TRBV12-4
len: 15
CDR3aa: CANSPRQGFNYGYTF
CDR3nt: TGTGCCAACAGTCCCCGACAGGGTTTTAACTATGGCTACACCTTC

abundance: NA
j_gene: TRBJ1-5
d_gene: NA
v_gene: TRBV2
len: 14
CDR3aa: CASSGFSVNQPQHF
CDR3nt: TGTGCCAGCAGTGGGTTCTCGGTCAATCAGCCCCAGCATTTT

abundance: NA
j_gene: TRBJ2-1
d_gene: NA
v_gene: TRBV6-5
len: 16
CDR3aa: CASSSRRGLSYNEQFF
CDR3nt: TGTGCCAGCAGTTCAAGACGGGGGCTGTCCTACAATGAGCAGTTCTTC

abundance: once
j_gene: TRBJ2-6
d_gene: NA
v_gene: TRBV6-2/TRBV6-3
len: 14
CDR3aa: CASSLGSGANVPTF
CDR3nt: TGTGCCAGCAGTTTGGGCTCTGGGGCCAACGTCCCGACTTTC

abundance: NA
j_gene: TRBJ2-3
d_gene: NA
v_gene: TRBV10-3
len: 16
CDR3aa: CAISENPSGRTDMQYF
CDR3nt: TGTGCCATCAGTGAGAATCCTAGCGGAAGGACAGATATGCAGTATTTT

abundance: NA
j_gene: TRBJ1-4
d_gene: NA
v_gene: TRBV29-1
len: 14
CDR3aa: CSVKTGATNEKLFF
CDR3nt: TGCAGCGTGAAGACAGGTGCAACCAATGAAAAACTGTTTTTT

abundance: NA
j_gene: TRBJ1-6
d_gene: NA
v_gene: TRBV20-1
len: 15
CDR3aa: CSASSGVPVFSPLHF
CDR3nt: TGCAGTGCTAGTTCGGGGGTCCCGGTATTTTCACCCCTCCACTTT

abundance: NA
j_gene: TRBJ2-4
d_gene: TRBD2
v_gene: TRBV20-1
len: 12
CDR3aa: CSAMVAGTIQYF
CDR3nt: TGCAGTGCTATGGTAGCGGGGACGATTCAGTACTTC

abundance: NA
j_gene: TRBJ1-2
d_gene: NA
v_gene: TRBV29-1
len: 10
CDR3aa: CSVQSGGYTF
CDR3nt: TGCAGCGTTCAGTCCGGTGGCTACACCTTC

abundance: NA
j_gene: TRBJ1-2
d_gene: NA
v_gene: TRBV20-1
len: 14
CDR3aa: CSAGFAALNYGYTF
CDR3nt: TGCAGTGCTGGTTTTGCGGCCCTGAACTATGGCTACACCTTC

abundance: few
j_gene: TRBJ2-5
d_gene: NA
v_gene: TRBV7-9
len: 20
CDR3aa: CASSLLDPRGGTVVKETQYF
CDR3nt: TGTGCCAGCAGCTTGTTAGACCCAAGGGGCGGGACGGTGGTCAAAGAGACCCAGTACTTC

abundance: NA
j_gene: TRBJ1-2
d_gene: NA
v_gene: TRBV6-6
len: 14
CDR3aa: CASSPPDLLVGCTF
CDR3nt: TGTGCCAGCAGCCCTCCGGACCTTCTCGTGGGCTGCACCTTC

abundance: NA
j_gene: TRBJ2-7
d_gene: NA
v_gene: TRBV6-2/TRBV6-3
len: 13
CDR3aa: CATGTGPAYEQYF
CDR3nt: TGTGCCACCGGTACGGGACCAGCCTACGAGCAGTACTTC

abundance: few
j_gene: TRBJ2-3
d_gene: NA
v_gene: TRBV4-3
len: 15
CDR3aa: CASSQEATSTDTQYF
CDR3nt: TGCGCCAGCAGCCAAGAGGCAACTAGCACAGATACGCAGTATTTT

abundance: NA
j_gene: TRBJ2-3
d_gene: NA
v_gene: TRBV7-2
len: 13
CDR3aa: CASSSQLTDTQYF
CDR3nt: TGTGCCAGCAGCTCACAGCTCACAGATACGCAGTATTTT

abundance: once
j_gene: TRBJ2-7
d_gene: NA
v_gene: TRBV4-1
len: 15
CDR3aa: CASSQDRGQGYEQYF
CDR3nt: TGCGCCAGCAGCCAAGATCGGGGGCAGGGCTACGAGCAGTACTTC